Listed below are T cell receptor beta chains from one sample, sequenced in a study of control samples from healthy donors and cancer patients. Data came from immunoSEQ multiplex PCR; TCRdb stores just in-frame clones and leaves some out. The sample consists of about 150,000 clones, under 95% of them appearing once. Material: blood. These receptor sequences come from a man younger than 35 in good health. Each CDR3 is given with its conserved first and last residue. The D gene is left open where the match is weak. Some rows mark clone size as missing; the rest say once, few, many or name a class of expanded clone.

TRBD2	TRBV24-1	-	TRBJ2-1	CATSDPRTSGSSYNEQFF	TGTGCCACCAGTGACCCTAGGACTAGCGGGAGTTCCTACAATGAGCAGTTCTTC
-	TRBV5-1	-	TRBJ1-1	CASSFTGLNTEAFF	TGCGCCAGCAGCTTCACAGGGTTGAACACTGAAGCTTTCTTT
-	TRBV7-3	once	TRBJ2-2	CASSPVGPVMNTGELFF	TGTGCCAGCAGCCCGGTGGGCCCTGTGATGAACACCGGGGAGCTGTTTTTT
-	TRBV27	-	TRBJ1-5	CASSPGRNQPQHF	TGTGCCAGCAGTCCGGGAAGGAATCAGCCCCAGCATTTT
-	TRBV29-1	once	TRBJ2-5	CSVVGGRIQETQYF	TGCAGCGTTGTGGGTGGCAGGATCCAAGAGACCCAGTACTTC
-	TRBV30	-	TRBJ1-5	CAWSVGGGRQPQHF	TGTGCCTGGAGTGTTGGAGGGGGGCGTCAGCCCCAGCATTTT
-	TRBV6-1	-	TRBJ2-1	CASSEGPDRNEQFF	TGTGCCAGCAGTGAGGGCCCTGACAGGAATGAGCAGTTCTTC
-	TRBV18	once	TRBJ1-4	CASSPGGWEEKLFF	TGTGCCAGCTCACCAGGTGGTTGGGAGGAAAAACTGTTTTTT
-	TRBV4-3	-	TRBJ2-7	CASSQDQTLVKGYEQYF	TGCGCCAGCAGCCAAGATCAGACTCTGGTGAAGGGCTACGAGCAGTACTTC
-	TRBV12-3/TRBV12-4	-	TRBJ2-2	CASSPGLPGELFF	TGTGCCAGCAGCCCGGGACTCCCCGGGGAGCTGTTTTTT
-	TRBV28	-	TRBJ1-1	CASSLLRGLNTEAFF	TGTGCCAGCAGTTTACTCAGGGGATTGAACACTGAAGCTTTCTTT
-	TRBV27	-	TRBJ1-1	CASSLSWGGGRNTEAFF	TGTGCCAGCAGTTTATCGTGGGGTGGGGGAAGGAACACTGAAGCTTTCTTT
-	TRBV15	-	TRBJ2-1	CATSAGITDGSSYNEQFF	TGTGCCACCAGCGCCGGTATCACAGACGGAAGCTCCTACAATGAGCAGTTCTTC
-	TRBV15	-	TRBJ1-1	CATSREKWQHTEAFF	TGTGCCACCAGCAGAGAGAAGTGGCAACACACTGAAGCTTTCTTT
TRBD2	TRBV15	-	TRBJ2-7	CATSWDSGGPYEQYF	TGTGCCACCAGCTGGGATAGCGGGGGACCCTACGAGCAGTACTTC
-	TRBV6-1	-	TRBJ2-7	CASSEGTLALYEQYF	TGTGCCAGCAGTGAAGGGACACTTGCCCTCTACGAGCAGTACTTC
TRBD2	TRBV4-1	-	TRBJ2-3	CASSPLLLAGGNQGDTQYF	TGCGCCAGCAGCCCCTTACTGCTGGCGGGAGGGAATCAAGGAGATACGCAGTATTTT
-	TRBV6-5	-	TRBJ2-3	CASSYRLEQSTDTQYF	TGTGCCAGCAGTTACCGGCTCGAACAAAGCACAGATACGCAGTATTTT
TRBD1	TRBV7-9	once	TRBJ2-2	CASSDRGSHGELFF	TGTGCCAGCAGCGACAGGGGTTCCCACGGGGAGCTGTTTTTT
-	TRBV25-1	-	TRBJ1-6	CASSRERYDSPLHF	TGTGCCAGCTCTAGGGAGAGGTATGATTCACCCCTCCACTTT
TRBD1	TRBV5-1	-	TRBJ2-6	CASSLGDRGPSGANVLTF	TGCGCCAGCAGCTTGGGGGACAGGGGGCCTTCTGGGGCCAACGTCCTGACTTTC
-	TRBV6-5	-	TRBJ1-1	CASPSQTLRAEAFF	TGTGCCAGCCCCTCACAGACTCTCCGGGCTGAAGCTTTCTTT
-	TRBV14	-	TRBJ1-6	CASSQDRQDNSPLHF	TGTGCCAGCAGCCAAGATCGACAGGACAATTCACCCCTCCACTTT
TRBD1	TRBV28	-	TRBJ1-2	CASSDGQGGSGYTF	TGTGCCAGCAGCGACGGACAGGGTGGGAGTGGCTACACCTTC
TRBD2	TRBV7-9	-	TRBJ2-5	CASSLLPGLAGGPGETQYF	TGTGCCAGCAGCCTCCTCCCGGGACTAGCGGGAGGGCCAGGGGAGACCCAGTACTTC
TRBD2	TRBV6-1	-	TRBJ2-1	CASSEVRLAGRNEQFF	TGTGCCAGCAGTGAAGTCAGACTAGCGGGGCGCAATGAGCAGTTCTTC
-	TRBV7-2	-	TRBJ2-5	CASSLVGAQYF	TGTGCCAGCAGCTTAGTGGGAGCCCAGTACTTC
-	TRBV6-5	-	TRBJ1-5	CASGWAGNDQPQHF	TGTGCCAGCGGGTGGGCAGGAAACGATCAGCCCCAGCATTTT
-	TRBV29-1	-	TRBJ2-1	CSVAQVAYNEQFF	TGCAGCGTTGCTCAAGTGGCCTACAATGAGCAGTTCTTC
-	TRBV19	-	TRBJ1-6	CASSPQDSYNSPLHF	TGTGCCAGTAGTCCACAGGACTCCTATAATTCACCCCTCCACTTT
-	TRBV21-1	-	TRBJ1-1	CASSSPGTVIMNTEAFF	TGTGCCAGCAGCTCCCCCGGGACAGTAATCATGAACACTGAAGCTTTCTTT
TRBD2	TRBV12-5	-	TRBJ2-1	CASGLAGNEQFF	TGTGCTAGTGGCTTAGCGGGGAATGAGCAGTTCTTC
-	TRBV11-2	-	TRBJ1-2	CASSFGRGSGGYTF	TGTGCCAGCAGCTTCGGACGGGGTTCGGGTGGCTACACCTTC
-	TRBV18	-	TRBJ1-4	CASSLGTGEKLFF	TGTGCCAGCTCACTAGGGACGGGGGAAAAACTGTTTTTT
-	TRBV6-5	-	TRBJ1-2	CATSLGNYGYTF	TGTGCCACCTCCCTGGGGAACTATGGCTACACCTTC
-	TRBV6-5	-	TRBJ1-2	CASAIGVGGYGYTF	TGTGCCAGCGCAATCGGGGTGGGGGGATATGGCTACACCTTC
-	TRBV11-2	-	TRBJ1-4	CASSLGPPTNEKLFF	TGTGCCAGCAGCTTGGGGCCCCCAACTAATGAAAAACTGTTTTTT
-	TRBV13	-	TRBJ1-1	CASSERGRNTEAFF	TGTGCCAGCAGCGAACGAGGGCGGAACACTGAAGCTTTCTTT
-	TRBV7-9	-	TRBJ1-5	CASSLGDRQHF	TGTGCCAGCAGCTTGGGGGACCGGCAGCATTTT
TRBD1	TRBV5-1	-	TRBJ2-4	CASSLASGTGDIARNIQYF	TGCGCCAGCAGCTTGGCATCGGGGACAGGGGATATTGCACGGAACATTCAGTACTTC
TRBD1	TRBV5-1	-	TRBJ2-7	CASSLTTGTGAYEQYF	TGCGCCAGCAGCTTGACAACCGGGACAGGGGCCTACGAGCAGTACTTC
TRBD2	TRBV11-2	-	TRBJ2-3	CASRAVTSDTDTQYF	TGTGCCAGCAGAGCTGTGACTAGCGACACAGATACGCAGTATTTT
-	TRBV30	-	TRBJ2-1	CAWNRNEQFF	TGTGCCTGGAACAGGAATGAGCAGTTCTTC
-	TRBV6-2/TRBV6-3	-	TRBJ1-2	CASSLGDLYGYTF	TGTGCCAGCAGTTTAGGGGATCTCTATGGCTACACCTTC
TRBD2	TRBV7-2	few	TRBJ2-3	CASSLDGTSGRAGTDTQYF	TGTGCCAGCAGCTTAGATGGGACTAGCGGGAGGGCCGGCACAGATACGCAGTATTTT
-	TRBV15	-	TRBJ2-1	CATSRERPGNEQFF	TGTGCCACCAGCAGAGAGCGCCCCGGCAATGAGCAGTTCTTC
-	TRBV7-2	once	TRBJ2-1	CASSRNDEQFF	TGTGCCAGCAGCCGGAATGATGAGCAGTTCTTC
-	TRBV29-1	-	TRBJ2-2	CSVGTYTGELFF	TGCAGCGTAGGGACCTACACCGGGGAGCTGTTTTTT
-	TRBV7-9	-	TRBJ2-5	CASSFSQDF	TGTGCCAGCAGCTTTTCGCAGGACTTC